This T cell receptor (beta chain) emerged from a study of vaccination and CD4 T cells after COVID-19. The Oncomine TCR Beta short-read assay was applied to DNA of cultured CD4+ T cells. One entry per CDR3 protein results from TCRdb running MiXCR on the PCR reads. The sample holds 20,000 to 25,000 distinct CDR3 sequences; 40% to 50% are singletons and the top ten take about 18%. The treatment here: approximately nine-day PBMC culture with coronavirus spike peptide pools or control peptides (ViraFEST assay). Points on this clonotype: The antigen is undetermined.

Trimming took 0 bases from V and 7 from J; bases not matched to a gene: 5. CDR1 is DFQATT and CDR2 is SNEGSKA in the germline V gene (reference sequence). CDR3 length equals 15 residues. Sequencing was performed on CD4+ T cells from blood, cultured in vitro, taken before SARS-CoV-2 vaccination. The rearrangement joins TRBV20-1 to TRBJ2-2; TRBD2 matches at 10 bases. The sequence came from a human donor who received a COVID-19 vaccine. The CDR3 is CSARDRLAGVGELFF. CDR3 coding DNA: TGCAGTGCTAGAGATCGGCTAGCGGGGGTCGGGGAGCTGTTTTTT.